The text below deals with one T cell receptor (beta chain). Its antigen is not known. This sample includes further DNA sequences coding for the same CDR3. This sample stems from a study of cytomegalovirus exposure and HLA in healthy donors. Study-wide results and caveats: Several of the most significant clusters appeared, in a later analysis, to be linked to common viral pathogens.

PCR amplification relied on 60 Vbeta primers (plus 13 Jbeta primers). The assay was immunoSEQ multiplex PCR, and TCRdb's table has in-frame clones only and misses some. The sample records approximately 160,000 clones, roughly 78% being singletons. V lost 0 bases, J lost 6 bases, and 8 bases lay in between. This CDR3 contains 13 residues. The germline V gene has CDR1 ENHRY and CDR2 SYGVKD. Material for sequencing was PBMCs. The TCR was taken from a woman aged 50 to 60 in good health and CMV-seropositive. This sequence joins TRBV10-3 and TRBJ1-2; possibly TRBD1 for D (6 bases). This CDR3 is CAISESPGDGYTF. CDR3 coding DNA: TGTGCCATCAGTGAGTCCCCAGGGGATGGCTACACCTTC.